The source of this T cell receptor beta chain is a study of regulatory T cells in long-lasting Graves disease. Time point indicated: newly diagnosed GD, antithyroid drugs for less than 3 months. PBMCs provided the RNA from which the TCR library was made. This clonotype was picked up many times. Its antigen is still unknown. Arm-PCR of CDR3 regions and iRepertoire HTBI primers were the basis on which TCR beta libraries were built. Using its own MiXCR run on the multiplex PCR reads, TCRdb lists one record per CDR3 protein. The sample has about 540,000 distinct CDR3 sequences; roughly 13% are singletons. The CDR3 is made up of 12 amino acids. With 6 bases removed from V and 8 bases from J, the gap between germline ends came to 13 bases. Whole-study results and caveats: Not thyroid tissue but only peripheral blood was studied.

These data were also reused for a study on T cells in Graves' hyperthyroidism and ophthalmopathy. As that report states: Newly diagnosed hyperthyroidism, duration under 2 months, in patients aged 18 to 65.

The clonotype originates from a man under 40 with Graves disease. This specimen was peripheral blood mononuclear cells (PBMCs), taken at new diagnosis, from a patient treated with antithyroid drugs. The chain joins TRBV12-3 or TRBV12-4 to TRBJ1-1, with D possibly TRBD1 on 5 matching bases. CDR3 sequence: CASSRDSPEAFF. The CDR3 DNA sequence: TGTGCCAGCAGCCGCGACAGCCCCGAAGCTTTCTTT.